This T cell receptor beta chain came from a study of T cells after yellow fever vaccination. Germline CDR1 reads SGDLS; CDR2 reads YYNGEE. The V end was cut by 0 bases, the J end by 6 bases, with 7 bases between. CDR3 length: 14 amino acids. Study-wide findings and caveats: Few clonotypes appeared in both CD4 and CD8 compartments.

This clonotype came up many times. Its cognate antigen is unknown. In making TCR cDNA, 5'RACE template switching added a universal primer site and UMIs to it. TCRdb processed the 5' RACE reads anew with MiXCR; each CDR3 protein has one entry. Altogether roughly 240,000 distinct CDR3 sequences are present, approximately 6.7% being singletons, with the ten largest covering approximately 0.99%. Sequenced here: CD4+ T cells sorted from PBMCs, sampled on the day of the yellow fever booster vaccination. The V gene is TRBV9, the J gene TRBJ1-6; D not certain. This receptor was taken from a man aged 30 to 39 who received the YFV17D yellow fever vaccine. This CDR3 is CASSVGTSNSPLHF. For the CDR3, the DNA is TGTGCCAGCAGCGTAGGGACCAGTAATTCACCCCTCCACTTT.